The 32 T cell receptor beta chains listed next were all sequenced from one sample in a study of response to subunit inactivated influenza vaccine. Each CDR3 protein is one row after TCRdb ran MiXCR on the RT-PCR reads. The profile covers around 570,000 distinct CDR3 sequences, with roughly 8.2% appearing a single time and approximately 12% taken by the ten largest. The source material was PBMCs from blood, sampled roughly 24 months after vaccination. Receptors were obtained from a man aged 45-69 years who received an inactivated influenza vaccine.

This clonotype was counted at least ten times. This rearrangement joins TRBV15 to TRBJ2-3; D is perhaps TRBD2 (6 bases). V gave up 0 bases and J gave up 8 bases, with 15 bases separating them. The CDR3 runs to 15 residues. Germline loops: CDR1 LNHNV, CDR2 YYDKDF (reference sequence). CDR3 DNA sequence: TGTGCCACCAGCAGAGATGGCGGGAAGGGAGGTACGCAGTATTTT. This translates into CATSRDGGKGGTQYF.

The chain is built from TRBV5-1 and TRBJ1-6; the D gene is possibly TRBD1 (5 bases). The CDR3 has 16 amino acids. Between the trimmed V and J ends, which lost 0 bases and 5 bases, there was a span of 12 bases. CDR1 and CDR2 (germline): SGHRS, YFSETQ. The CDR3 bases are TGCGCCAGCAGCTTGGTTGGGGGACCGGATAATTCACCCCTCCACTTT. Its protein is CASSLVGGPDNSPLHF.

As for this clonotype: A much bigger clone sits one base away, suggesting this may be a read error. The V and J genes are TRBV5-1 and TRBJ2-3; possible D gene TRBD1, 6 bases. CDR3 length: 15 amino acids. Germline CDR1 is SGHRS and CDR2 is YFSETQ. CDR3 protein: CASSLSDSLTDPQYF. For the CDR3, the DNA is TGCGCCAGCAGCTTATCGGACAGTTTGACAGATCCGCAGTATTTT.

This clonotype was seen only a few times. CDR3 DNA: TGTGCCAGCAGCCAAGTATCGGGGGCATTAGCTTTCTTT. It codes for CASSQVSGALAFF. The chain recombines TRBV3-1 with TRBJ1-1, with D perhaps TRBD1 (6 bases). Germline CDR1 LGHDT, CDR2 YNNKEL (reference sequence). The CDR3 has 13 amino acids. The V end lost 1 base, the J end lost 10 bases, and 13 bases lay between the germline ends.

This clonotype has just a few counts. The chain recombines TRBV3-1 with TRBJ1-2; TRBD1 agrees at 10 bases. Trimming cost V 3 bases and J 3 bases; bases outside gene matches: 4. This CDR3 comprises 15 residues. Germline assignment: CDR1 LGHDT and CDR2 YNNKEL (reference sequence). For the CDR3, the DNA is TGTGCCAGCAGCCAGGGGACAGGGGACTACTATGGCTACACCTTC. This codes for CASSQGTGDYYGYTF. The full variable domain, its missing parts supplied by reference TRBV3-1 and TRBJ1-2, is DTAVSQTPKYLVTQMGNDKSIKCEQNLGHDTMYWYKQDSKKFLKIMFSYNNKELIINETVPNRFSPKSPDKAHLNLHINSLELGDSAVYFCASSQGTGDYYGYTFGSGTRLTVV.

CDR3 sequence (DNA): TGTGCCAGCAGTTCGCCGGGACTGAAAGGAGAGACCCAGTACTTC. This encodes CASSSPGLKGETQYF. The chain carries TRBV28 and TRBJ2-5, with D possibly matching TRBD2 (6 bases). Trimming cost V 4 bases and J 4 bases, with 16 bases left between them. CDR1 and CDR2 (germline): MDHEN, SYDVKM. The length of the CDR3 is 15 residues.

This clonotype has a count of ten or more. The CDR3 reads CASSYTLPTPSNTGELFF. CDR3 bases: TGTGCCAGCAGTTACACCCTCCCGACACCTTCGAACACCGGGGAGCTGTTTTTT. The rearrangement links TRBV6-5 to TRBJ2-2; D is uncertain. The germline V gene encodes CDR1 MNHEY and CDR2 SVGAGI. CDR3 size: 18 residues. Deletions cut 2 bases from V and 0 bases from J, with 16 bases between.

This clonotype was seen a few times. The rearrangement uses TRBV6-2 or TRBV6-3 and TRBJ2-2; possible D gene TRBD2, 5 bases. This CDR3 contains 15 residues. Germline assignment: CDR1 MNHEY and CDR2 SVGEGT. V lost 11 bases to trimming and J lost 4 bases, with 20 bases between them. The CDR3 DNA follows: TGTGCCGTCGGGATCCTGGTGGGAGCCACCGGGGAGCTGTTTTTT. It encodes CAVGILVGATGELFF.

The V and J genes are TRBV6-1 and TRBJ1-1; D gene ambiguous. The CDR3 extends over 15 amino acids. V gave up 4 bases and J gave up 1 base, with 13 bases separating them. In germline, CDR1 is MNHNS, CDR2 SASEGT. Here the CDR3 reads CASSVGRWGNTEAFF. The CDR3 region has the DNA TGTGCCAGCAGTGTGGGCCGATGGGGGAACACTGAAGCTTTCTTT.

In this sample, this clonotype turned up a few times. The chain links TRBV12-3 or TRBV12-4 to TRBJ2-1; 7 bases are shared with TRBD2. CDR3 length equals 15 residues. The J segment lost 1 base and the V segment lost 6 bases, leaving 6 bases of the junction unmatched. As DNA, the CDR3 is TGTGCCAGCAGGAGGCGGGGGAGTTCCTACAATGAGCAGTTCTTC. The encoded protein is CASRRRGSSYNEQFF.

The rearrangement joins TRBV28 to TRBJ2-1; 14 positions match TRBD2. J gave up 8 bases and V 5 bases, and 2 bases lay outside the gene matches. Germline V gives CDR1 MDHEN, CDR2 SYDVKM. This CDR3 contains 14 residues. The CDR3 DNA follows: TGTGCCAGCAGTGTGGGACTAGCGGGGGATGAGCAGTTCTTC. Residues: CASSVGLAGDEQFF.

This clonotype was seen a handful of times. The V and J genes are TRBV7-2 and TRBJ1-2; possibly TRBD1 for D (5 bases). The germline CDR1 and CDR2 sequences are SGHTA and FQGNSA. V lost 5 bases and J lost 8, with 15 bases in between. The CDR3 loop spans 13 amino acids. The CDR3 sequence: CASSPRTSGGYTF. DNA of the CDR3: TGTGCCAGCAGCCCCAGGACATCTGGGGGCTACACCTTC.

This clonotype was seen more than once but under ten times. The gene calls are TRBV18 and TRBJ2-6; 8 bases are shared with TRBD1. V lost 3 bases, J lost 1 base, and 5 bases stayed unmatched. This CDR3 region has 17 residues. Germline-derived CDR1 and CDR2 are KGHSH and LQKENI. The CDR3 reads CASSPGTGGSGANVLTF. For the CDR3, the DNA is TGTGCCAGCTCACCGGGTACAGGGGGTTCTGGGGCCAACGTCCTGACTTTC. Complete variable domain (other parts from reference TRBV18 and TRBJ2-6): NAGVMQNPRHLVRRRGQEARLRCSPMKGHSHVYWYRQLPEEGLKFMVYLQKENIIDESGMPKERFSAEFPKEGPSILRIQQVVRGDSAAYFCASSPGTGGSGANVLTFGAGSRLTVL.

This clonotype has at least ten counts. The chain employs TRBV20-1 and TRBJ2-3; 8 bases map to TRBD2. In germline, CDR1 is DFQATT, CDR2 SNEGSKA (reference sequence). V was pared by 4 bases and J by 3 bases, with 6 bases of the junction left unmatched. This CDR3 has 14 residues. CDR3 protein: CSATSGRATDTQYF. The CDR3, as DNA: TGCAGTGCTACGAGCGGGAGAGCTACAGATACGCAGTATTTT.

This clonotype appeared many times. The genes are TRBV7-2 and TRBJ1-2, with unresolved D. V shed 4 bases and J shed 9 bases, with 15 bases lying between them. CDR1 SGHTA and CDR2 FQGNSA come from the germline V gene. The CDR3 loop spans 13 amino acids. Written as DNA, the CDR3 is TGTGCCAGCAGCTCCCAGCCCGACACTAGCTACACCTTC. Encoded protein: CASSSQPDTSYTF.

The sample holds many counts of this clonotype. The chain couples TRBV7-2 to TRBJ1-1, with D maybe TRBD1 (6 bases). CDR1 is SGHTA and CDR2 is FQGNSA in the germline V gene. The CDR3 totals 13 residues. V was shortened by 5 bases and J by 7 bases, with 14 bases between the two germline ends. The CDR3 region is CASSPGQKIEAFF. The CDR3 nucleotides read TGTGCCAGCAGCCCCGGACAGAAGATTGAAGCTTTCTTT.

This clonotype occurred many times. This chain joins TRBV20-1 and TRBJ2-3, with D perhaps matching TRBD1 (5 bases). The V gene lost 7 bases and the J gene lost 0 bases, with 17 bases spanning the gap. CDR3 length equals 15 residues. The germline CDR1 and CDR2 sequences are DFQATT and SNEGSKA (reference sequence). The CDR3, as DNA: TGCAGTGGCGAAGGAAGACAGTCTAGCACAGATACGCAGTATTTT. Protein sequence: CSGEGRQSSTDTQYF.

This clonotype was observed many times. Here the CDR3 reads CASSPEPGVNQPQHF. CDR3 sequence (DNA): TGCGCCAGCAGCCCCGAGCCAGGGGTCAATCAGCCCCAGCATTTT. This chain connects TRBV4-3 to TRBJ1-5; D possibly corresponds to TRBD1 (6 bases). Germline CDR1 reads LGHNA; CDR2 reads YSLEER. The CDR3 sequence is 15 residues long. V dropped 4 bases and J dropped 3 bases, with 13 bases sitting between them.

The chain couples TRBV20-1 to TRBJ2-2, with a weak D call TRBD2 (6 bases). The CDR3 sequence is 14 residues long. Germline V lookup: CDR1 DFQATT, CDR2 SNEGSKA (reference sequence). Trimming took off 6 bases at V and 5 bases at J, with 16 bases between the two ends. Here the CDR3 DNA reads TGCAGTGCGGCCCGACCGGGAGTAACCGGGGAGCTGTTTTTT. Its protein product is CSAARPGVTGELFF.

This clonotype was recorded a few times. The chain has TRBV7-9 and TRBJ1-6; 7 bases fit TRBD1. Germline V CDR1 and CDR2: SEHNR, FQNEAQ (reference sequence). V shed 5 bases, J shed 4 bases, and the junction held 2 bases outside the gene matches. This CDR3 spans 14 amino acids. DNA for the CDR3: TGTGCCAGCAGCCGGGGACAGTATAATTCACCCCTCCACTTT. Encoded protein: CASSRGQYNSPLHF.

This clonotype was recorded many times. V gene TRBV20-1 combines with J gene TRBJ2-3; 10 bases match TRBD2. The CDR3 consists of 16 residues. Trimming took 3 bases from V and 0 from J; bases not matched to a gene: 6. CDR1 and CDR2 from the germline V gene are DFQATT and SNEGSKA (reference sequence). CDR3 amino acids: CSASGAGGSSTDTQYF. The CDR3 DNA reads TGCAGTGCTAGCGGAGCGGGAGGGTCTAGCACAGATACGCAGTATTTT.

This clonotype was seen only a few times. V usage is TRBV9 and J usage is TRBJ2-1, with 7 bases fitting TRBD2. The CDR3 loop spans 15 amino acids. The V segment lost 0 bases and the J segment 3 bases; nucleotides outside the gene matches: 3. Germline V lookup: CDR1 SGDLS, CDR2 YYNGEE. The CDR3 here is CASSVVGGVYNEQFF. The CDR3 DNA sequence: TGTGCCAGCAGCGTAGTGGGGGGGGTCTACAATGAGCAGTTCTTC.

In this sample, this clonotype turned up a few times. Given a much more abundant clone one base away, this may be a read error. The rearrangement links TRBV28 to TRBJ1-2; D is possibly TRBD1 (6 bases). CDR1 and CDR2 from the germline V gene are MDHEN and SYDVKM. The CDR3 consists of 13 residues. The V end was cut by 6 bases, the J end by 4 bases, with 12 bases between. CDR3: CASSSTGTYGYTF. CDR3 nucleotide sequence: TGTGCCAGCAGCTCCACAGGGACCTATGGCTACACCTTC.

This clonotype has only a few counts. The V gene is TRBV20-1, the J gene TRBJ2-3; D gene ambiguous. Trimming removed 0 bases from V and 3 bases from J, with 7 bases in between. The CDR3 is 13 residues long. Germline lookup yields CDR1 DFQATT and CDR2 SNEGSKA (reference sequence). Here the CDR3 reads CSAREGATDTQYF. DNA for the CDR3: TGCAGTGCTAGAGAGGGCGCAACAGATACGCAGTATTTT.

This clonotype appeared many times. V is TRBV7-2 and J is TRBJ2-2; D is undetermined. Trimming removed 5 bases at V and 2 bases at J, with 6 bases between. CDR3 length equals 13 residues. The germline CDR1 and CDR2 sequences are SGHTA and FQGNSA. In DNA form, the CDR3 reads TGTGCCAGCAGCGCTAGAAACACCGGGGAGCTGTTTTTT. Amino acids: CASSARNTGELFF.

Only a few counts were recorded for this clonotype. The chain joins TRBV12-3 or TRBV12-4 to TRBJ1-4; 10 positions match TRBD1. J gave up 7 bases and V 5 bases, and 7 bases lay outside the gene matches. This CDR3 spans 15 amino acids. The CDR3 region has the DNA TGTGCCAGCAGTCTAGGGGACAGGGGAAGTGAAAAACTGTTTTTT. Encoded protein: CASSLGDRGSEKLFF.

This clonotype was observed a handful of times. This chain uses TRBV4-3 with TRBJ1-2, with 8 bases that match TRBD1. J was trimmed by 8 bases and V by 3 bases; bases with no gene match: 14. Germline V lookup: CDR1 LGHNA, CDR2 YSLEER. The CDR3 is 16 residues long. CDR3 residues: CASSHLKPGGAGGYTF. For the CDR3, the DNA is TGCGCCAGCAGCCATCTCAAACCAGGGGGCGCGGGGGGCTACACCTTC.

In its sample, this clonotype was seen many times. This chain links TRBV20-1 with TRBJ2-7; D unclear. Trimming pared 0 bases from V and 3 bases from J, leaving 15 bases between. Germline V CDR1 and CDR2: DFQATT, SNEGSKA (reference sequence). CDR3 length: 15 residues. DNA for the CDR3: TGCAGTGCTAGAGATGACATGGCAGGCCTCTACGAGCAGTACTTC. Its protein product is CSARDDMAGLYEQYF.

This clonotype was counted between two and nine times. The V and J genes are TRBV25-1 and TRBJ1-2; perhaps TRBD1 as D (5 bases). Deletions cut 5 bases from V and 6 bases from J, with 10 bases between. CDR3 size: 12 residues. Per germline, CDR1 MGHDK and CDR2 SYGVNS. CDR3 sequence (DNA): TGTGCCAGCAGTCCCGCGGGACATGGCTACACCTTC. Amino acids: CASSPAGHGYTF.

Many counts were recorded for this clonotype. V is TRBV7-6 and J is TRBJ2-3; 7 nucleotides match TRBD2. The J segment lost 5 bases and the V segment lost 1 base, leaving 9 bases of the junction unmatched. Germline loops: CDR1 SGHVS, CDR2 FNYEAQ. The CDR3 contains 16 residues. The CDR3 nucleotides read TGTGCCAGCAGCTTAGATTTCGGCGGGGGTATAGATACGCAGTATTTT. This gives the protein CASSLDFGGGIDTQYF. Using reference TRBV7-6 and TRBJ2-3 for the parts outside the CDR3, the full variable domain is GAGVSQSPRYKVTKRGQDVALRCDPISGHVSLYWYRQALGQGPEFLTYFNYEAQQDKSGLPNDRFSAERPEGSISTLTIQRTEQRDSAMYRCASSLDFGGGIDTQYFGPGTRLTVL.

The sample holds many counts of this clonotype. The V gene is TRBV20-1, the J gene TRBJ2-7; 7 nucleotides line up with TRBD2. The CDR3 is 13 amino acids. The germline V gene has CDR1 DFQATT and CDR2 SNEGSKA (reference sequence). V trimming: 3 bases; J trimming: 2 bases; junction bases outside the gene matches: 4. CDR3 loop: CSASRDYPYEQYF. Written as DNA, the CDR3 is TGCAGTGCTAGCAGGGACTATCCCTACGAGCAGTACTTC.

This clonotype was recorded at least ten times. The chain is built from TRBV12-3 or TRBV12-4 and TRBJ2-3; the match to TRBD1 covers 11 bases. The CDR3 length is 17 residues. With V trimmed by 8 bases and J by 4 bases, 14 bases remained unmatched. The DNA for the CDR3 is TGTGCCAGCCGACCACACCCTGGACAGGGGGCAGCAGATACGCAGTATTTT. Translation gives CASRPHPGQGAADTQYF.